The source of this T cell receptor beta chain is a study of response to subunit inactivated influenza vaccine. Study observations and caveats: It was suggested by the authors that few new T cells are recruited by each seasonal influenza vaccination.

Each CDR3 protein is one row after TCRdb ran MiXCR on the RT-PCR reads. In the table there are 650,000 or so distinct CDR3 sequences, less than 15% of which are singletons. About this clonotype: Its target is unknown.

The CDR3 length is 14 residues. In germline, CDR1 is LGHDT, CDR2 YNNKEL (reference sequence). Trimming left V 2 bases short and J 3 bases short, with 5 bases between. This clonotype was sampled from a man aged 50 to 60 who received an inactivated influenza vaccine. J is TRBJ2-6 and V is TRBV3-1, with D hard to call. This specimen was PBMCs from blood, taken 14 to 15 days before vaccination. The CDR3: CASSQPYGANVLTF. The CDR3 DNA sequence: TGTGCCAGCAGCCAACCGTATGGGGCCAACGTCCTGACTTTC.